In this sample, the clone carrying this TCR beta chain turned up many times. The antigen is undetermined. The sample belongs to a study of response to subunit inactivated influenza vaccine. Study results and caveats: Only a handful of new T cells, the authors suggested, are recruited with each seasonal influenza vaccination.

V shed 6 bases and J shed 8 bases, with 17 bases lying between them. This CDR3 has 14 amino acids. TCRdb used MiXCR to reprocess the RT-PCR reads, holding one entry per CDR3 protein. Here the sample spans 710,000 or so distinct CDR3 sequences, less than 20% being singletons. This clonotype was sampled from a man aged 45 to 65 who received an inactivated influenza vaccine. The chain couples TRBV12-3 or TRBV12-4 to TRBJ2-1; D call uncertain. Sequenced here: PBMCs from blood, sampled about 11 days after vaccination. In DNA, the CDR3 is TGTGCCAGCAGCCTTTACGGGCCTCTACATGAGCAGTTCTTC. This translates into CASSLYGPLHEQFF.